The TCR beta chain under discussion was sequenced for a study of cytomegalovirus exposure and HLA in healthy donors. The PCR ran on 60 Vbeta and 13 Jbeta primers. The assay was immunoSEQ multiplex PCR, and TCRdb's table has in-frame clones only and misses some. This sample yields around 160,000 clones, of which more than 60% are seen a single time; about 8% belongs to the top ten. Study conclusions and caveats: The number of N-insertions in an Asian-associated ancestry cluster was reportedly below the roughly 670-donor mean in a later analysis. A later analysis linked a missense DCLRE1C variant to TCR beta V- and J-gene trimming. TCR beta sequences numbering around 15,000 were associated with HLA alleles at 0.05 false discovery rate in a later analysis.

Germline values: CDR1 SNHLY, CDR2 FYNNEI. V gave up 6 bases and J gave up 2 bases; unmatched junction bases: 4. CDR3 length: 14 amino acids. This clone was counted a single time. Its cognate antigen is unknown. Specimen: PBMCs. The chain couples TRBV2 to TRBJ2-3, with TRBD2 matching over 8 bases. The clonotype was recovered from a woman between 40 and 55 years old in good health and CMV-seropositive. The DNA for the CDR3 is TGTGCCAGCAGAGAGCGGGAGAACACAGATACGCAGTATTTT. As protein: CASRERENTDTQYF.